This is a list of T cell receptor beta chains from one sample in a study of identical twins. In TCRdb, the 5' RACE reads were re-called with MiXCR into one record per CDR3 protein. The top ten clones hold roughly 13% of a sample with fewer than 900,000 distinct CDR3 sequences, 15% to 20% of them seen once. Another study also made use of these data, one on T cells expressing NK-cell markers.

The sample taken for sequencing was PBMCs. These receptors were obtained from a woman aged 18-30 years in good health. The CDR3 runs from the conserved cysteine through the conserved F or W. D genes are given only for firm matches. The size of a clone is reported for some rows only, either as once, few or many, or as a class for expanded clones.

d_call: .; cdr3_length: 15; clone_size: .; v_call: TRBV2; j_call: TRBJ1-5; cdr3_nt: TGTGCCAGCAGTGAATTGGCTCTTAGCAATCAGCCCCAGCATTTT; cdr3_aa: CASSELALSNQPQHF
d_call: TRBD2; cdr3_length: 16; clone_size: .; v_call: TRBV9; j_call: TRBJ2-3; cdr3_nt: TGTGCCAGCAGCGTAGATAGCGGGGGGGCAGGAGATACGCAGTATTTT; cdr3_aa: CASSVDSGGAGDTQYF
d_call: .; cdr3_length: 13; clone_size: few; v_call: TRBV7-9; j_call: TRBJ2-2; cdr3_nt: TGTGCCAGCAGCTCGAGGGGCCTCGGGGAGCTGTTTTTT; cdr3_aa: CASSSRGLGELFF
d_call: .; cdr3_length: 12; clone_size: many; v_call: TRBV12-3/TRBV12-4; j_call: TRBJ2-7; cdr3_nt: TGTGCCAGCAGCCAAGGGGTGGGAGAGCAGTACTTC; cdr3_aa: CASSQGVGEQYF
d_call: .; cdr3_length: 15; clone_size: .; v_call: TRBV27; j_call: TRBJ2-1; cdr3_nt: TGTGCCAGCGGCGTAGTGGGAGAACCCTACAATGAGCAGTTCTTC; cdr3_aa: CASGVVGEPYNEQFF
d_call: .; cdr3_length: 14; clone_size: few; v_call: TRBV7-2; j_call: TRBJ2-7; cdr3_nt: TGTGCCAGCAGCTTAGAACCCCCCTCCTACGAGCAGTACTTC; cdr3_aa: CASSLEPPSYEQYF
d_call: TRBD2; cdr3_length: 17; clone_size: many; v_call: TRBV6-1; j_call: TRBJ2-2; cdr3_nt: TGTGCCAGCAGTCCCCCCCGGACTAGCGGGGGCACCGGGGAGCTGTTTTTT; cdr3_aa: CASSPPRTSGGTGELFF
d_call: .; cdr3_length: 13; clone_size: few; v_call: TRBV6-5; j_call: TRBJ1-1; cdr3_nt: TGTGCCAGCAGTTACTCGAGAGGGAATGCTGCTTTCTTT; cdr3_aa: CASSYSRGNAAFF
d_call: .; cdr3_length: 15; clone_size: .; v_call: TRBV4-2; j_call: TRBJ1-6; cdr3_nt: TGTGCCAGCAGCCAAGATCGCCAGCATAATTCACCCCTCCACTTT; cdr3_aa: CASSQDRQHNSPLHF
d_call: .; cdr3_length: 19; clone_size: few; v_call: TRBV6-5; j_call: TRBJ1-1; cdr3_nt: TGTGCCAGCAGTTATCCAGTTAGGCAGGCCCGAGCTATGAACACTGAAGCTTTCTTT; cdr3_aa: CASSYPVRQARAMNTEAFF
d_call: .; cdr3_length: 14; clone_size: few; v_call: TRBV7-3; j_call: TRBJ2-2; cdr3_nt: TGTGCCACCGGTCGCGGGGCTTACACCGGGGAGCTGTTTTTT; cdr3_aa: CATGRGAYTGELFF
d_call: .; cdr3_length: 13; clone_size: few; v_call: TRBV6-2/TRBV6-3; j_call: TRBJ1-1; cdr3_nt: TGTGCCAGCAGTTGGGCGGGGAACACTGAAGCTTTCTTT; cdr3_aa: CASSWAGNTEAFF
d_call: .; cdr3_length: 13; clone_size: .; v_call: TRBV6-6; j_call: TRBJ2-3; cdr3_nt: TGTGCCAGCGAACGCTCTGTGGCAGATACGCAGTATTTT; cdr3_aa: CASERSVADTQYF
d_call: .; cdr3_length: 14; clone_size: .; v_call: TRBV4-3; j_call: TRBJ2-2; cdr3_nt: TGCGCCAGCAGCCCTCAGGAGTACACCGGGGAGCTGTTTTTT; cdr3_aa: CASSPQEYTGELFF
d_call: .; cdr3_length: 13; clone_size: .; v_call: TRBV6-5; j_call: TRBJ2-3; cdr3_nt: TGTGCCAGCAGTTTCTCTCGAAGAGATACGCAGTATTTT; cdr3_aa: CASSFSRRDTQYF
d_call: .; cdr3_length: 14; clone_size: few; v_call: TRBV7-8; j_call: TRBJ2-5; cdr3_nt: TGTGCCAGCAGACCTCGGGGGCTACAAGAGACCCAGTACTTC; cdr3_aa: CASRPRGLQETQYF
d_call: .; cdr3_length: 17; clone_size: .; v_call: TRBV6-5; j_call: TRBJ1-4; cdr3_nt: TGTGCCAGCAGTTACTCGCTTCGGGACAACACTAATGAAAAACTGTTTTTT; cdr3_aa: CASSYSLRDNTNEKLFF
d_call: .; cdr3_length: 11; clone_size: .; v_call: TRBV29-1; j_call: TRBJ1-2; cdr3_nt: TGCAGCGCTCCTGCTAACTATGGCTACACCTTC; cdr3_aa: CSAPANYGYTF
d_call: .; cdr3_length: 13; clone_size: .; v_call: TRBV19; j_call: TRBJ2-7; cdr3_nt: TGTGCCAGTAGTATTCACAGCCACTACGAGCAGTACTTC; cdr3_aa: CASSIHSHYEQYF
d_call: .; cdr3_length: 15; clone_size: .; v_call: TRBV18; j_call: TRBJ2-5; cdr3_nt: TGTGCCAGCTCACCGTGGGACACCAAGGCGGAGACCCAGTACTTC; cdr3_aa: CASSPWDTKAETQYF
d_call: TRBD1; cdr3_length: 18; clone_size: .; v_call: TRBV12-3/TRBV12-4; j_call: TRBJ2-7; cdr3_nt: TGTACCAGCAGTTTAATGGGCAGGGGGCTAAGTGGTGTCTACGAGCAGTACTTC; cdr3_aa: CTSSLMGRGLSGVYEQYF
d_call: TRBD2; cdr3_length: 16; clone_size: .; v_call: TRBV7-2; j_call: TRBJ2-1; cdr3_nt: TGTGCCAGCAGCTTAGCCGGGACTAGCTCGCCCAATGAGCAGTTCTTC; cdr3_aa: CASSLAGTSSPNEQFF
d_call: TRBD1; cdr3_length: 13; clone_size: few; v_call: TRBV6-5; j_call: TRBJ2-7; cdr3_nt: TGTGCCAGCAGTTGGGACAGGGGGACCGAGCAGTACTTC; cdr3_aa: CASSWDRGTEQYF
d_call: .; cdr3_length: 10; clone_size: .; v_call: TRBV20-1; j_call: TRBJ2-7; cdr3_nt: TGCAGTGCTAGATATAACGAGCAGTACTTC; cdr3_aa: CSARYNEQYF
d_call: TRBD2; cdr3_length: 19; clone_size: once; v_call: TRBV9; j_call: TRBJ2-3; cdr3_nt: TGTGCCAGCAGCGTCCCACCGCTAGCGGGAGGGCTCCGAGTAGATACGCAGTATTTT; cdr3_aa: CASSVPPLAGGLRVDTQYF
d_call: .; cdr3_length: 13; clone_size: few; v_call: TRBV9; j_call: TRBJ2-7; cdr3_nt: TGTGCCAGCAGCGTAGCGCCTAGGGTCGAGCAGTACTTC; cdr3_aa: CASSVAPRVEQYF
d_call: .; cdr3_length: 14; clone_size: few; v_call: TRBV20-1; j_call: TRBJ2-1; cdr3_nt: TGCAGTGCTAGAGGAGAGGGAGCCGGGGGCGAGCAGTTCTTC; cdr3_aa: CSARGEGAGGEQFF
d_call: TRBD2; cdr3_length: 15; clone_size: .; v_call: TRBV7-2; j_call: TRBJ2-7; cdr3_nt: TGTGCCAGCAGCGACCTAGCGGGAGGATCCTACGAGCAGTACTTC; cdr3_aa: CASSDLAGGSYEQYF
d_call: .; cdr3_length: 15; clone_size: few; v_call: TRBV9; j_call: TRBJ2-3; cdr3_nt: TGTGCCAGCAGTCTGAGGGGGAGCCTGACAGATACGCAGTATTTT; cdr3_aa: CASSLRGSLTDTQYF
d_call: TRBD1; cdr3_length: 12; clone_size: few; v_call: TRBV29-1; j_call: TRBJ2-1; cdr3_nt: TGCAGCGGCCTACAGGGGGGCAATGAGCAGTTCTTC; cdr3_aa: CSGLQGGNEQFF
d_call: .; cdr3_length: 13; clone_size: .; v_call: TRBV29-1; j_call: TRBJ1-1; cdr3_nt: TGCAGCGGCCGGGACTCGGTGAACACTGAAGCTTTCTTT; cdr3_aa: CSGRDSVNTEAFF
d_call: TRBD1; cdr3_length: 14; clone_size: .; v_call: TRBV29-1; j_call: TRBJ1-1; cdr3_nt: TGCAGCGTCGGTAGACAGGGGAGGGGCACTGAAGCTTTCTTT; cdr3_aa: CSVGRQGRGTEAFF
d_call: .; cdr3_length: 16; clone_size: few; v_call: TRBV20-1; j_call: TRBJ2-1; cdr3_nt: TGCAGTGCTAGAGAAGGGGGGGCCCCTACGTACAATGAGCAGTTCTTC; cdr3_aa: CSAREGGAPTYNEQFF
d_call: TRBD1; cdr3_length: 13; clone_size: few; v_call: TRBV27; j_call: TRBJ2-4; cdr3_nt: TGTGCCAGCAAGTGGGACAGCGGAACCAGACAGTACTTC; cdr3_aa: CASKWDSGTRQYF
d_call: .; cdr3_length: 14; clone_size: .; v_call: TRBV20-1; j_call: TRBJ1-5; cdr3_nt: TGCAGTGCTAGAGATGCACAGGGAGGCCAGCCCCAGCATTTT; cdr3_aa: CSARDAQGGQPQHF
d_call: .; cdr3_length: 15; clone_size: few; v_call: TRBV5-1; j_call: TRBJ1-6; cdr3_nt: TGCGCCAGCAGCTTGGCGGGACAAGATAATTCACCCCTCCACTTT; cdr3_aa: CASSLAGQDNSPLHF
d_call: TRBD2; cdr3_length: 12; clone_size: .; v_call: TRBV12-3/TRBV12-4; j_call: TRBJ2-7; cdr3_nt: TGTGCCAGCAGTTACGGACTAGCGGCGCAGTACTTC; cdr3_aa: CASSYGLAAQYF
d_call: TRBD2; cdr3_length: 18; clone_size: few; v_call: TRBV6-5; j_call: TRBJ2-2; cdr3_nt: TGTGCCAGCAGTTACTCACTAGCGGGGGGCCGGAACACCGGGGAGCTGTTTTTT; cdr3_aa: CASSYSLAGGRNTGELFF
d_call: .; cdr3_length: 15; clone_size: once; v_call: TRBV12-3/TRBV12-4; j_call: TRBJ2-1; cdr3_nt: TGTGCCAGCAGTTCTCGGGAAAGGACTTTACTTGAGCAGTTCTTC; cdr3_aa: CASSSRERTLLEQFF
d_call: .; cdr3_length: 14; clone_size: .; v_call: TRBV6-1; j_call: TRBJ1-2; cdr3_nt: TGTGCCAGCAGCCGCGGGGGGCCGAGCTATGGCTACACCTTC; cdr3_aa: CASSRGGPSYGYTF
d_call: TRBD2; cdr3_length: 16; clone_size: .; v_call: TRBV25-1; j_call: TRBJ2-1; cdr3_nt: TGTGCCAGCAGTGACTTCACTAGCGGGGGCTACAATGAGCAGTTCTTC; cdr3_aa: CASSDFTSGGYNEQFF
d_call: .; cdr3_length: 11; clone_size: .; v_call: TRBV6-5; j_call: TRBJ2-7; cdr3_nt: TGTGCCAGCAACTCAGGGTACGAGCAGTACTTC; cdr3_aa: CASNSGYEQYF
d_call: .; cdr3_length: 14; clone_size: .; v_call: TRBV12-3/TRBV12-4; j_call: TRBJ2-1; cdr3_nt: TGTGCCAGCAGCTCCCCCCCAGGGTCTGGTGAGCAGTTCTTC; cdr3_aa: CASSSPPGSGEQFF
d_call: TRBD1; cdr3_length: 17; clone_size: few; v_call: TRBV25-1; j_call: TRBJ2-1; cdr3_nt: TGTGCCAGCAGTGAACCATACGCGGGACAGGGGCACAATGAGCAGTTCTTC; cdr3_aa: CASSEPYAGQGHNEQFF
d_call: .; cdr3_length: 15; clone_size: few; v_call: TRBV5-6; j_call: TRBJ1-5; cdr3_nt: TGTGCCAGCAGCTCCTCATATAGAGTCAATCAGCCCCAGCATTTT; cdr3_aa: CASSSSYRVNQPQHF
d_call: TRBD1; cdr3_length: 15; clone_size: few; v_call: TRBV12-3/TRBV12-4; j_call: TRBJ1-5; cdr3_nt: TGTGCCAGCAGAACCGGGACAGGGAGTAATCAGCCCCAGCATTTT; cdr3_aa: CASRTGTGSNQPQHF
d_call: .; cdr3_length: 13; clone_size: .; v_call: TRBV7-9; j_call: TRBJ2-1; cdr3_nt: TGTGCCAGCAGCCCAACCCCCTACAATGAGCAGTTCTTC; cdr3_aa: CASSPTPYNEQFF
d_call: .; cdr3_length: 13; clone_size: few; v_call: TRBV12-3/TRBV12-4; j_call: TRBJ1-2; cdr3_nt: TGTGCCAGCACCGAGGGGGGCAGCTATGGCTACACCTTC; cdr3_aa: CASTEGGSYGYTF
d_call: .; cdr3_length: 14; clone_size: .; v_call: TRBV11-2; j_call: TRBJ2-7; cdr3_nt: TGTGCCAGCAGCTTAATGGCAGTCGGGTACGAGCAGTACTTC; cdr3_aa: CASSLMAVGYEQYF
d_call: TRBD2; cdr3_length: 14; clone_size: few; v_call: TRBV20-1; j_call: TRBJ2-3; cdr3_nt: TGCAGTGCTAGAGACGGGAGGGCCAGGGATACGCAGTATTTT; cdr3_aa: CSARDGRARDTQYF
d_call: .; cdr3_length: 16; clone_size: few; v_call: TRBV20-1; j_call: TRBJ1-2; cdr3_nt: TGCAGTGCTACCAAGAGGCCGGGGGGAGATGCCTATGGCTACACCTTC; cdr3_aa: CSATKRPGGDAYGYTF
d_call: TRBD2; cdr3_length: 15; clone_size: few; v_call: TRBV11-2; j_call: TRBJ2-7; cdr3_nt: TGTGCCAGCAGCTTTCTCGCTAGCGGGTCCTACGAGCAGTACTTC; cdr3_aa: CASSFLASGSYEQYF
d_call: .; cdr3_length: 16; clone_size: .; v_call: TRBV5-6; j_call: TRBJ2-3; cdr3_nt: TGTGCCAGCAGCTTGTGGTCGCGGGGAAGAACAGATACGCAGTATTTT; cdr3_aa: CASSLWSRGRTDTQYF
d_call: TRBD2; cdr3_length: 15; clone_size: .; v_call: TRBV25-1; j_call: TRBJ2-7; cdr3_nt: TGTGCCAGCAGTAGGGAGGGCAAACCGTTTTACGAGCAGTACTTC; cdr3_aa: CASSREGKPFYEQYF
d_call: TRBD2; cdr3_length: 15; clone_size: few; v_call: TRBV20-1; j_call: TRBJ2-3; cdr3_nt: TGCAGTGCTAGAAAGACTAGCGGGCCTAGGGATACGCAGTATTTT; cdr3_aa: CSARKTSGPRDTQYF
d_call: .; cdr3_length: 13; clone_size: .; v_call: TRBV27; j_call: TRBJ1-2; cdr3_nt: TGTGCCAGCAGCCGGGACCAGGGCGGAGGCTACACCTTC; cdr3_aa: CASSRDQGGGYTF